This T cell receptor beta chain was captured by sequencing in a study of shared clonotypes between healthy human individuals. Study overall: The donor group consisted of a couple of women and three men, aged 18 to 49.

Germline V gives CDR1 SGHRS, CDR2 YFSETQ. V lost 4 bases to trimming and J lost 2 bases; unmatched junction nucleotides: 7. CDR3 length: 15 residues. Genomic DNA belonging to each subset was distributed in equal measure over several immunoSEQ plates. Profiled with immunoSEQ multiplex PCR; TCRdb holds only in-frame clones, not every one. The table has around 1.1 million clones, roughly 77% seen once. The split of CD4+ cells yielded CD45RA+ naive and CD45RA-negative memory subsets. The sequence derives from a man between 18 and 29 years old in good health. Some clones in this sample may be carry-over from other donors' samples. This chain links TRBV5-1 with TRBJ2-3, with 7 nucleotides matching TRBD1. Sequenced sample: memory CD4+ T cells from PBMCs. The subset is: CD45RA-negative fraction. CDR3 sequence: CASSQGTANTDTQYF. The DNA of the CDR3 is TGCGCCAGCAGCCAAGGGACAGCGAACACAGATACGCAGTATTTT.